This is a list of T cell receptor beta chains from one sample in a study of Ad26.COV2.S vaccination and SARS-CoV-2 variants. The protocol was immunoSEQ multiplex PCR, while the TCRdb copy is restricted to in-frame clones and leaves out a portion. This table has hundreds of thousands of clones, 70% to 90% appearing once. Material: peripheral blood, obtained in a trial of Ad26.COV2.S vaccine versus placebo. These receptors all come from a person between 18 and 65 years old who received the Ad26.COV2.S COVID-19 vaccine or a placebo. CDR3s leave out the opening cysteine and the closing phenylalanine or tryptophan. Size tells how often a clone was seen (once, few, many) or the class of an expanded clone, and some rows leave it out.

clone_size cdr3_length v_call cdr3_aa
once 11 TRBV18 ASSAGGATEAF
. 11 TRBV12-1 ASSQRDTGELF
. 11 TRBV5-1 ASSSGWAETQY
. 10 TRBV2 ASSEGTDTQY
. 15 TRBV7-8 ASSPRLAGERTGELF
. 13 TRBV4-2 ASSQDEMANTEAF
. 11 TRBV15 ATSRGGEETQY
. 14 TRBV21-1 ASSARERPEGEKLF
. 13 TRBV7-9 ASSPDRGRTGELF
. 12 TRBV7-2 ASSPRDRGNTIY
. 14 TRBV3-1/TRBV3-2 ASSQSWRGGTYEQY
. 14 TRBV5-6 ASSLGGTSVVEKLF
once 14 TRBV18 ASSPYPGLSYNEQF
. 11 TRBV6-2/TRBV6-3 ASSSDRVSEQF
. 12 TRBV4-3 ASSQNLIDSPLH
. 11 TRBV5-1 ASSSLSNYGYT
. 11 TRBV7-9 ASSLDRAGGYT
. 16 TRBV6-2/TRBV6-3 ASSYPVIPSAGANVLT
. 13 TRBV6-4 ASSAQTSGVDEQF
. 15 TRBV7-2 ASSPMPGLISNYGYT
. 15 TRBV12-5 ASGLGFSAVAKETQY
. 13 TRBV12-5 ASGSDSFPNSPLH
. 13 TRBV6-5 ASRQPGQANYEQY
. 9 TRBV7-9 ASSPGYEQY
. 12 TRBV2 ASSTTGGRTEAF
. 13 TRBV11-2 ASSIIGTSINEQF
. 13 TRBV7-2 ASRSPTGATDTQY
. 13 TRBV30 AWSERFFSTDTQY
. 13 TRBV7-2 ASSLAGKSYNEQF
. 13 TRBV19 ASSNPGTGVEKLF
once 12 TRBV7-2 ASSLSQANEKLF
. 14 TRBV6-6 ASSFGDRGQAEKLF
once 11 TRBV28 ASTPSGPQPQH
. 11 TRBV3-1/TRBV3-2 ASSPYRDQPQH
. 12 TRBV7-9 ASSLGTDLWEQY
few 10 TRBV2 ASSGQAETQY
. 14 TRBV4-3 ASSSRLAGGLGELF
few 13 TRBV5-1 ASSEGQISGNTIY
. 12 TRBV5-1 ASSLGQHTGELF
. 13 TRBV30 AWSVWGSTNEKLF
. 12 TRBV5-1 ASSTPGRNSPLH
once 12 TRBV5-4 ASSRDSYTGELF